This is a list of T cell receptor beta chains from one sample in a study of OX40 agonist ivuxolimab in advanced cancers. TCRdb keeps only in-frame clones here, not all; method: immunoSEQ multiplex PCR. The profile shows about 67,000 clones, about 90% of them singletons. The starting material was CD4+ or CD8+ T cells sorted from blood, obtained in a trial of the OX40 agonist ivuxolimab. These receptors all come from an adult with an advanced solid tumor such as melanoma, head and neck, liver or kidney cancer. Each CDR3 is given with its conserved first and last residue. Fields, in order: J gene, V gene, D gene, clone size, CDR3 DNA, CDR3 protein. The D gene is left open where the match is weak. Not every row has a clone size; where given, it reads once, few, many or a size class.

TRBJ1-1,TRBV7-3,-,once,TGTGCCAGCAGCCACAGGTGGAACACTGAAGCTTTCTTT,CASSHRWNTEAFF
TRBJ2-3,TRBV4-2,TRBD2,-,TGTGCCAGCAGCCCGGGACTAGCGGGAGCGGGGTACACAGATACGCAGTATTTT,CASSPGLAGAGYTDTQYF
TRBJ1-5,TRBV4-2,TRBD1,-,TGTGCCAGCAGCCAAGAAGCGCAGGGGGTTAATCAGCCCCAGCATTTT,CASSQEAQGVNQPQHF
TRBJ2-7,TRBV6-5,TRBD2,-,TGTGCCAGCAGTCTGGGGACTAGCTTCTACGAGCAGTACTTC,CASSLGTSFYEQYF
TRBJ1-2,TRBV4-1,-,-,TGCGCCAGCAGCCAGGAATACACCCTCTATGGCTACACCTTC,CASSQEYTLYGYTF
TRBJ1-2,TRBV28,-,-,TGTGCCAGCAGTTTCTGGGGGGACGATAACTATGGCTACACCTTC,CASSFWGDDNYGYTF
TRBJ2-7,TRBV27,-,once,TGTGCCAGCAGTTCAAGAGTAGCAGAGTTATACGAGCAGTACTTC,CASSSRVAELYEQYF
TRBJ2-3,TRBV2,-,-,TGTGCCAGCAGTGAGGAGGGGGTTTCCGATACGCAGTATTTT,CASSEEGVSDTQYF
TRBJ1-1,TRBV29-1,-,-,TGCAGCGTCGGGTTCGGGGGAATCACTGAAGCTTTCTTT,CSVGFGGITEAFF
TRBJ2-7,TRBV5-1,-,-,TGCGCCAGCAGCTTGGACGGCGGGGCCTACTACGAGCAGTACTTC,CASSLDGGAYYEQYF
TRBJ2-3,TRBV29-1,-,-,TGCAGCGTTCCCCCTACAGGGATGGTCACAGATACGCAGTATTTT,CSVPPTGMVTDTQYF
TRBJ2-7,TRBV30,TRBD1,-,TGTGCCTGGAGTACGGGACAGGGCCACTACGAGCAGTACTTC,CAWSTGQGHYEQYF
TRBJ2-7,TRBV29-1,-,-,TGCAGCGTTGAATACGCCTACGAGCAGTACTTC,CSVEYAYEQYF
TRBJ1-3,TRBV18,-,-,TGTGCCAGCTCACCTGGGATCCGACAAAGCTCTGGAAACACCATATATTTT,CASSPGIRQSSGNTIYF
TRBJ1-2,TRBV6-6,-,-,TGTGCCAGCACCCCGGAGGGTAGGGGCTACACCTTC,CASTPEGRGYTF
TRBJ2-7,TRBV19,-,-,TGTGCCAGTAGTAGGGGAAATTCCTACGAGCAGTACTTC,CASSRGNSYEQYF
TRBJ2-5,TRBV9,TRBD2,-,TGTGCCAGCAGCTCCGGGGGGGGTGAGACCCAGTACTTC,CASSSGGGETQYF
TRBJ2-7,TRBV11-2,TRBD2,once,TGTGCCAGCAGCCTGATGGACGGGGGGGCAGGAGGGCAGTACTTC,CASSLMDGGAGGQYF
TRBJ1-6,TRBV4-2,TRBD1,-,TGTGCCAGCAGCCAGGCCGTCCCGGGACAGGGGGCTTATAATTCACCCCTCCACTTT,CASSQAVPGQGAYNSPLHF
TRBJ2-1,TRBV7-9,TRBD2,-,TGTGCCAGCAGCTCGGGGACTAGCGGGGCGTACAATGAGCAGTTCTTC,CASSSGTSGAYNEQFF
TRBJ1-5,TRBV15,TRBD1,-,TGTGCCGCCAGCAGAGAACAGGGGGTCCAGCCCCAGCATTTT,CAASREQGVQPQHF
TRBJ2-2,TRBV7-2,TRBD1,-,TGTGCCAGCAGCCCTCACAGGGGGCGCGCCGGGGAGCTGTTTTTT,CASSPHRGRAGELFF
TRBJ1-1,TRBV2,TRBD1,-,TGTGCCAGCAGTCGACAGGGGGCCTTTCTGAACACTGAAGCTTTCTTT,CASSRQGAFLNTEAFF
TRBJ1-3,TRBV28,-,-,TGTGCCAGCACCCCAGGGAGCTCTGGAAACACCATATATTTT,CASTPGSSGNTIYF
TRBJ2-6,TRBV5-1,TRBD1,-,TGCGCCAGCGGCGGGACAGGCACTTACTCTGGGGCCAACGTCCTGACTTTC,CASGGTGTYSGANVLTF
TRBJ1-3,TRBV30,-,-,TGTGCCCAACGGACGGTAGACTCTGGAAACACCATATATTTT,CAQRTVDSGNTIYF
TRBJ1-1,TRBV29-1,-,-,TGCAGCGCCCGGAGGCAGCCGAACACTGAAGCTTTCTTT,CSARRQPNTEAFF
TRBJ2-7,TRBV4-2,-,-,TGTGCCAGCAGCCGACAGTTCGAGCAGTACTTC,CASSRQFEQYF
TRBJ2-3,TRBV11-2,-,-,TGTGCCAGCAGCTTCTCGGGCACAGATACGCAGTATTTT,CASSFSGTDTQYF
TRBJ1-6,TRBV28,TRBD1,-,TGTGCCAGCAGTTTGACCGGGACAGGGGGCTCACCCCTCCACTTT,CASSLTGTGGSPLHF
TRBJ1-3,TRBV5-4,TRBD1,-,TGTGCCAGCAGCTTAATGGGACAGGACGGCACCATATATTTT,CASSLMGQDGTIYF
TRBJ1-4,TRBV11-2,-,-,TGTGCCAGCAGCTCGCTCGGGCTTAATGAAAAACTGTTTTTT,CASSSLGLNEKLFF
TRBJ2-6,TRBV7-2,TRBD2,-,TGTGCCAGCAGCTTAGCGGCGGGGGGCGGTTCTGGGGCCAACGTCCTGACTTTC,CASSLAAGGGSGANVLTF
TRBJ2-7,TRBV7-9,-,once,TGTGCCAGCAGCCCCTTAGAGGGCTACGAGCAGTACTTC,CASSPLEGYEQYF
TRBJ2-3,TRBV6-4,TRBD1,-,TGTGCCAGCAGTTCGTCAGGGGGCGCGGGCACAGATACGCAGTATTTT,CASSSSGGAGTDTQYF
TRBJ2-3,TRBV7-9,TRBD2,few,TGTGCCAGCAGCCCGGGGACTAGCGGCAATACGCAGTATTTT,CASSPGTSGNTQYF
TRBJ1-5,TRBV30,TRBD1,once,TGTGCCTGGAGTGTACAGGGGAATCAGCCCCAGCATTTT,CAWSVQGNQPQHF
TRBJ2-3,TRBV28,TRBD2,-,TGTGCCAGCACCCCGGGGGGGACAAGCACAGATACGCAGTATTTT,CASTPGGTSTDTQYF